Below, 14 T cell receptor beta chains from the same sample are listed, as sequenced in a study of T cells in Graves' hyperthyroidism and ophthalmopathy. Amplification targeted TCR beta CDR3 regions from RNA transcripts. The HTBI primer set was used in a first-round RT-PCR of the TCR CDR3. TCRdb re-derived calls from the multiplex PCR reads in MiXCR, one entry per CDR3 protein. This table has roughly 660,000 distinct CDR3 sequences, roughly 17% appearing once. Sequencing was performed on blood. These receptors all come from a middle-aged man with Graves' hyperthyroidism.

This clonotype was counted many times. The rearrangement uses TRBV28 and TRBJ2-7; D might be TRBD2 (5 bases). CDR3 length: 14 amino acids. Trimming left V 3 bases short and J 1 base short, with 10 bases between. Germline V gene lookup returns CDR1 MDHEN and CDR2 SYDVKM. CDR3 in amino acids: CASSFPRESYEQYF. The CDR3 DNA follows: TGTGCCAGCAGTTTTCCAAGGGAGTCCTACGAGCAGTACTTC.

The chain links TRBV2 to TRBJ2-6; D remains unclear. CDR3 length: 14 residues. V gave up 6 bases and J gave up 2 bases, with 8 bases separating them. Germline lookup yields CDR1 SNHLY and CDR2 FYNNEI. CDR3 nucleotides: TGTGCCAGCAGCCAAAGGACTGGGGCCAACGTCCTGACTTTC. It is translated as CASSQRTGANVLTF.

This clonotype appeared many times. This chain links TRBV20-1 with TRBJ2-3; TRBD2 matches at 14 bases. Germline V gene lookup returns CDR1 DFQATT and CDR2 SNEGSKA (reference sequence). The CDR3 is made up of 17 amino acids. The V segment lost 6 bases and the J segment 0 bases; nucleotides outside the gene matches: 8. The CDR3 sequence is CSAPGTSGSASTDTQYF. For the CDR3, the DNA is TGCAGTGCCCCCGGGACTAGCGGGAGCGCTAGCACAGATACGCAGTATTTT.

The V gene is TRBV27, the J gene TRBJ2-5; 12 bases are shared with TRBD2. With 5 bases clipped from V and 5 bases from J, the junction kept 6 bases outside the gene matches. The CDR3 length is 15 residues. The V gene's germline CDR1 is MNHEY and CDR2 SMNVEV (reference sequence). DNA for the CDR3: TGTGCCAGCAGTCCCTGGACTAGCGGGGAGGAGACCCAGTACTTC. It encodes CASSPWTSGEETQYF.

This clonotype occurred many times. The gene calls are TRBV28 and TRBJ2-3; 9 nucleotides line up with TRBD2. CDR1 and CDR2 (germline): MDHEN, SYDVKM. CDR3 length equals 14 residues. V was clipped by 6 bases and J by 3 bases; unmatched bases: 4. CDR3 protein: CASSISGSTDTQYF. The CDR3 nucleotides read TGTGCCAGCAGCATTAGCGGGAGTACAGATACGCAGTATTTT.

The sample holds a few counts of this clonotype. The rearrangement joins TRBV6-6 to TRBJ2-1; D is possibly TRBD1 or TRBD2 (5 bases each). Germline CDR1 is MNHNY and CDR2 is SVGAGI (reference sequence). V lost 0 bases and J lost 0, with 12 bases in between. The CDR3 is made up of 17 amino acids. The CDR3, as DNA: TGTGCCAGCAGTTACTCGAGAGGGGCTAGCTCCTACAATGAGCAGTTCTTC. Its protein is CASSYSRGASSYNEQFF.

This clonotype came up a few times. The chain has TRBV10-3 and TRBJ2-1; TRBD2 matches 12 bases. The CDR3 totals 16 residues. Per germline, CDR1 ENHRY and CDR2 SYGVKD. V shed 6 bases, J shed 10 bases, and the junction held 13 bases outside the gene matches. The CDR3 DNA reads as TGTGCCATCAGACCCCTAGCGGGAGGGCTCCCAAGGGAGCAGTTCTTC. Its translation is CAIRPLAGGLPREQFF.

For this clonotype: A much larger clonotype is one base distant, so this may be a read error. The chain joins TRBV29-1 to TRBJ2-7; TRBD2 agrees at 9 bases. V was clipped by 3 bases and J by 10 bases; unmatched bases: 10. Germline V lookup: CDR1 SQVTM, CDR2 ANQGSEA. The CDR3 is 13 residues long. In DNA, the CDR3 is TGCAGCGTTGAGGAGCGGGAGGTCCCCGATCAGTACTTC. Protein product: CSVEEREVPDQYF.

The rearrangement uses TRBV18 and TRBJ2-1; D is perhaps TRBD1 (6 bases). The germline CDR1 and CDR2 sequences are KGHSH and LQKENI. V lost 2 bases and J lost 0, with 11 bases in between. CDR3 length: 16 residues. The CDR3, as DNA: TGTGCCAGCTCACCAGACAGGAAGAGCTCCTACAATGAGCAGTTCTTC. It codes for CASSPDRKSSYNEQFF. The full variable domain, its missing parts supplied by reference TRBV18 and TRBJ2-1, is NAGVMQNPRHLVRRRGQEARLRCSPMKGHSHVYWYRQLPEEGLKFMVYLQKENIIDESGMPKERFSAEFPKEGPSILRIQQVVRGDSAAYFCASSPDRKSSYNEQFFGPGTRLTVL.

The chain links TRBV5-5 to TRBJ2-2; 12 bases agree with TRBD2. Trimming removed 0 bases from V and 7 bases from J; junction bases left unmatched: 7. Germline V CDR1 and CDR2: SGHKS, YYEKEE (reference sequence). This CDR3 has 17 amino acids. The CDR3 region has the DNA TGTGCCAGCAGCTTGGTTTACGGACTAGCGGGAATCGGGGAGCTGTTTTTT. This gives the protein CASSLVYGLAGIGELFF.

This clonotype was seen repeatedly, ten times or more. The chain couples TRBV27 to TRBJ1-4, with TRBD1 matching over 7 bases. The CDR3 is made up of 15 amino acids. The germline V gene encodes CDR1 MNHEY and CDR2 SMNVEV (reference sequence). Unmatched junction bases numbered 9, after V lost 3 bases and J lost 8 bases. The chain's CDR3 is CASSFAGTVAEKLFF. In nucleotides, the CDR3 is TGTGCCAGCAGTTTCGCCGGGACAGTCGCCGAAAAACTGTTTTTT. The complete variable domain, with remaining parts taken from reference TRBV27 and TRBJ1-4, reads EAQVTQNPRYLITVTGKKLTVTCSQNMNHEYMSWYRQDPGLGLRQIYYSMNVEVTDKGDVPEGYKVSRKEKRNFPLILESPSPNQTSLYFCASSFAGTVAEKLFFGSGTQLSVL.

This clonotype appeared many times. The chain carries TRBV27 and TRBJ2-7; 11 nucleotides agree with TRBD2. Trimming removed 4 bases from V and 2 bases from J; junction bases left unmatched: 1. Germline V gene lookup returns CDR1 MNHEY and CDR2 SMNVEV (reference sequence). The CDR3 runs to 14 residues. CDR3 in amino acids: CASSWGLAAYEQYF. The DNA of the CDR3 is TGTGCCAGCAGTTGGGGACTAGCGGCCTACGAGCAGTACTTC.

At least ten counts were recorded for this clonotype. Here the CDR3 DNA reads TGTGCCAGCAGCCAAGGTCTAGCGGGAGGGTTTGAGCAGTTCTTC. Residues: CASSQGLAGGFEQFF. V gene TRBV3-1 combines with J gene TRBJ2-1, with TRBD2 identical over 12 bases. Unmatched junction bases numbered 4, after V lost 1 base and J lost 9 bases. The germline V gene encodes CDR1 LGHDT and CDR2 YNNKEL (reference sequence). The CDR3 is 15 amino acids.

The V call is TRBV20-1, the J call TRBJ2-1; D is unclear. The CDR3 totals 15 residues. CDR1 is DFQATT and CDR2 is SNEGSKA in the germline V gene (reference sequence). The germline V and J ends were trimmed by 0 bases and 3 bases, with 12 bases remaining between them. CDR3 loop: CSARDRVAYYNEQFF. The CDR3 DNA sequence: TGCAGTGCTAGAGATAGGGTAGCTTACTACAATGAGCAGTTCTTC.